This note documents a single T cell receptor (beta chain) sequence. The data originate from a study of blood T cell repertoires in COVID-19. Germline trimming cut 3 bases from V and 6 bases from J; bases unmatched to any gene: 10. CDR3 length equals 16 residues. Germline CDR1 reads LNHDA; CDR2 reads SQIVND (reference sequence). As handled by the study authors: Using reference gene primer amplification, nucleated cell counts were estimated. Assay used: immunoSEQ multiplex PCR; TCRdb lists only in-frame clones, some missing. That table is the source of V, J and clone size, and D and trimming were worked out from the DNA. The sample holds 200,000 to 300,000 clones, 85% to 90% seen once.

Sequenced: peripheral blood. The TCR comes from a middle-aged woman with acute or convalescent COVID-19. J is TRBJ1-5 and V is TRBV19; 8 bases map to TRBD1. CDR3 in DNA: TGTGCCAGTAGTATCGGTCCAGGGGGCGCGAGTCAGCCCCAGCATTTT. Translation: CASSIGPGGASQPQHF.